This T cell receptor beta chain is from a study of spatial heterogeneity in lung cancer. Time point noted: sample taken at primary tumor resection. Tumor, nontumor lung or frozen PBMC supplied whole RNA, sequenced without sorting. This clonotype was found many times. TCRdb reanalysed the 5' RACE reads using MiXCR and keeps one entry per CDR3 protein. This table has under 100,000 distinct CDR3 sequences, about 9.4% appearing once. The germline CDR1 and CDR2 sequences are LNHDA and SQIVND (reference sequence). V lost 10 bases, J lost 7 bases, and 12 bases lay in between. The CDR3 loop spans 11 amino acids.

Specimen: PBMCs, collected at surgery. The rearrangement links TRBV19 to TRBJ2-3, with a weak D call TRBD2 (6 bases). This sequence was found in a male donor with early-stage non-small cell lung cancer. This CDR3 is CATSVGNTQYF. CDR3 nucleotides: TGTGCCACTAGCGTGGGAAATACGCAGTATTTT.